The 8 T cell receptor beta chains presented below share a single source sample, sequenced in a study of T cell responses to AZD1222 COVID-19 vaccine. Profiled with immunoSEQ multiplex PCR; TCRdb holds only in-frame clones, not every one. Here the sample spans roughly 160,000 clones, 80% to 90% being singletons. The specimen comprised peripheral blood, sampled on day 0 of AZD1222 vaccination. All receptors derive from an adult in good health.

This chain uses TRBV12-3 or TRBV12-4 with TRBJ2-7; 7 bases agree with TRBD2. This CDR3 is 13 amino acids long. J was trimmed by 6 bases and V by 5 bases; bases with no gene match: 7. The CDR3 reads CASSPRLAGEQYF. CDR3 DNA sequence: TGTGCCAGCAGTCCCCGACTAGCAGGCGAGCAGTACTTC.

The V call is TRBV5-1, the J call TRBJ2-5; 8 bases fit TRBD1. Trimming removed 4 bases from V and 1 base from J; junction bases left unmatched: 6. The length of the CDR3 is 15 residues. Germline-derived CDR1 and CDR2 are SGHRS and YFSETQ. CDR3 sequence: CASSINTGGQETQYF. The CDR3 DNA reads TGCGCCAGCAGCATAAACACAGGGGGCCAAGAGACCCAGTACTTC.

V gene TRBV4-3 combines with J gene TRBJ2-3; 12 bases agree with TRBD2. This CDR3 is 16 amino acids long. J gave up 4 bases and V 1 base, and 3 bases lay outside the gene matches. Germline loops: CDR1 LGHNA, CDR2 YSLEER. The CDR3 coding sequence is TGCGCCAGCAGCCAAGCACTAGCGGGGGGATCAGATACGCAGTATTTT. The encoded protein is CASSQALAGGSDTQYF.

The rearrangement joins TRBV6-5 to TRBJ2-2, with 8 bases aligning to TRBD1. Trimming removed 8 bases from V and 7 bases from J; junction bases left unmatched: 12. CDR1 MNHEY and CDR2 SVGAGI come from the germline V gene. This CDR3 has 15 amino acids. The CDR3 loop is CASSTQGALSGELFF. In DNA form, the CDR3 reads TGTGCCAGCTCCACCCAGGGGGCGTTAAGCGGGGAGCTGTTTTTT.

The V gene is TRBV24-1, the J gene TRBJ2-3, with 9 bases lining up with TRBD2. V shed 1 base and J 8 bases; nucleotides not matched to a gene: 9. The CDR3 consists of 16 residues. The V gene's germline CDR1 is KGHDR and CDR2 SFDVKD. CDR3 amino acids: CATSDLRGGAGGTQYF. The CDR3 coding sequence is TGTGCCACCAGTGATTTACGCGGGGGGGCCGGAGGTACGCAGTATTTT.

A remark on this clone: At one end, the junction sequence differs from germline, possibly due to a read error. The chain links TRBV2 to TRBJ2-5, with D hard to call. CDR3 size: 11 residues. Germline V gives CDR1 SNHLY, CDR2 FYNNEI. The CDR3 coding sequence is TGTGCCAGCAGTGAGGAAGAGTCCCAGTACTTC. Translation gives CASSEEESQYF.

Worth noting for this clone: The identical CDR3 is also encoded by other nucleotide sequences in the sample. The V gene is TRBV6-4, the J gene TRBJ2-7; TRBD2 agrees at 10 bases. This CDR3 is built from 14 residues. The germline CDR1 and CDR2 sequences are MRHNA and SNTAGT. V lost 8 bases, J lost 2 bases, and 6 bases stayed unmatched. The CDR3 reads CASGLGLATYEQYV. The DNA of the CDR3 is TGTGCCAGCGGACTGGGACTAGCGACCTACGAGCAGTACGTC.

The chain has TRBV11-1 and TRBJ2-3; 7 nucleotides align to TRBD1. The CDR3 is made up of 15 amino acids. From germline, CDR1 is SGHAT and CDR2 FQDESV (reference sequence). J lost 4 bases, V lost 3 bases, and 7 bases had no gene match. The CDR3 here is CASSLAWTGADTQYF. The CDR3 coding sequence is TGTGCCAGCAGCTTGGCCTGGACAGGCGCAGATACGCAGTATTTT.